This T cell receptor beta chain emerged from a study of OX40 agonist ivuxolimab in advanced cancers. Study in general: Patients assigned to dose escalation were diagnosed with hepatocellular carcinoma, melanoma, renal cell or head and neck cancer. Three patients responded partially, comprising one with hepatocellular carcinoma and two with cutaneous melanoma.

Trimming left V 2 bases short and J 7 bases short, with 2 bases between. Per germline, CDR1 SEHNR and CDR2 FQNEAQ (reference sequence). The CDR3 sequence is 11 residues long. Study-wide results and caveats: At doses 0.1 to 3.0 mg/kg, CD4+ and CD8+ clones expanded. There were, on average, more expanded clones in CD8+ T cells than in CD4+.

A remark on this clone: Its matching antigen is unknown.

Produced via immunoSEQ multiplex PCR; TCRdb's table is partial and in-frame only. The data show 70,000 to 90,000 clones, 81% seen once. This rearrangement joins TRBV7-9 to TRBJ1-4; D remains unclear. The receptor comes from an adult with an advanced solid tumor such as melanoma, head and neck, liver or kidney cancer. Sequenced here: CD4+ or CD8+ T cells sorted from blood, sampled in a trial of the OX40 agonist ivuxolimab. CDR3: CASSLSEKLFF. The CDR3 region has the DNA TGTGCCAGCAGCTTATCTGAAAAACTGTTTTTT.